These 24 T cell receptor beta chains share one sample of origin, sequenced in a study of blood T cell repertoires in COVID-19. The data were produced by immunoSEQ multiplex PCR, yet TCRdb's version contains in-frame clones alone and is incomplete. Of 380,000 or so clones detected, roughly 87% appear once; the ten largest clones hold roughly 2%. Sequenced sample: PBMCs or T cells enriched from blood (not recorded which). These receptors all come from a middle-aged woman with acute COVID-19.

CDR3 coding DNA: TGTGCCAGTAGTATGGGCTCTAGCACAGATACGCAGTATTTT. Its translation is CASSMGSSTDTQYF. The chain couples TRBV19 to TRBJ2-3; D ambiguous. From germline, CDR1 is LNHDA and CDR2 SQIVND (reference sequence). V was trimmed by 3 bases and J by 0 bases, leaving 7 bases between them. The CDR3 spans 14 residues. The full variable domain, in which reference TRBV19 and TRBJ2-3 provide the parts outside the CDR3, is DGGITQSPKYLFRKEGQNVTLSCEQNLNHDAMYWYRQDPGQGLRLIYYSQIVNDFQKGDIAEGYSVSREKKESFPLTVTSAQKNPTAFYLCASSMGSSTDTQYFGPGTRLTVL.

This sequence joins TRBV7-2 and TRBJ2-3, with a tentative D call TRBD1 (5 bases). Per germline, CDR1 SGHTA and CDR2 FQGNSA. V was cut by 2 bases and J by 1 base, with 16 bases left in between. The CDR3 has 17 residues. CDR3 sequence reads: CASSLFGAPVRTDTQYF. The DNA for the CDR3 is TGTGCCAGCAGCTTATTTGGGGCCCCAGTACGCACAGATACGCAGTATTTT.

This chain connects TRBV29-1 to TRBJ2-5, with 8 bases fitting TRBD2. The CDR3 is 14 amino acids. The germline V gene encodes CDR1 SQVTM and CDR2 ANQGSEA. V dropped 0 bases and J dropped 6; count of bases not matched to a gene: 6. The CDR3 protein is CSVEDFGLAKTQYF. The CDR3, as DNA: TGCAGCGTTGAAGATTTCGGACTAGCCAAGACCCAGTACTTC.

The rearrangement links TRBV27 to TRBJ2-7; 10 nucleotides agree with TRBD2. This CDR3 comprises 14 residues. Looked up from germline, CDR1 is MNHEY and CDR2 is SMNVEV (reference sequence). V trimming: 5 bases; J trimming: 2 bases; junction bases outside the gene matches: 3. CDR3 in DNA: TGTGCCAGCAGTCAACTAGCGGGACCCTACGAGCAGTACTTC. Translated: CASSQLAGPYEQYF.

The chain links TRBV29-1 to TRBJ1-3; D is unresolved. The V end lost 6 bases, the J end lost 5 bases, and 17 bases lay between the germline ends. CDR1 and CDR2 (germline): SQVTM, ANQGSEA. The CDR3 has 14 residues. CDR3 bases: TGCAGCGTCCACTCAGGAACACGGAGAAACACCATATATTTT. This gives the protein CSVHSGTRRNTIYF.

The chain combines TRBV5-5 with TRBJ1-1, with D perhaps matching TRBD1 (5 bases). V was clipped by 1 base and J by 8 bases, with 12 bases between them. This CDR3 is built from 13 residues. The germline V gene encodes CDR1 SGHKS and CDR2 YYEKEE (reference sequence). CDR3 sequence: CASSLSKPGEAFF. The CDR3 bases are TGTGCCAGCAGCTTGAGTAAGCCAGGGGAAGCTTTCTTT. The whole variable domain, filled in from reference TRBV5-5 and TRBJ1-1, reads DAGVTQSPTHLIKTRGQQVTLRCSPISGHKSVSWYQQVLGQGPQFIFQYYEKEERGRGNFPDRFSARQFPNYSSELNVNALLLGDSALYLCASSLSKPGEAFFGQGTRLTVV.

This clone was observed a handful of times. The chain combines TRBV4-1 with TRBJ2-5; 12 bases line up with TRBD2. Germline V gene lookup returns CDR1 MGHRA and CDR2 YSYEKL. V shed 4 bases and J 5 bases; nucleotides not matched to a gene: 11. The CDR3 is made up of 17 amino acids. CDR3 sequence: CASSLSRTSGASETQYF. The CDR3 DNA sequence: TGCGCCAGCAGCCTCTCCCGGACTAGCGGGGCTTCTGAGACCCAGTACTTC.

V and J are TRBV27 and TRBJ1-5, with TRBD1 identical over 8 bases. Trimming removed 4 bases from V and 1 base from J; junction bases left unmatched: 9. In germline, CDR1 is MNHEY, CDR2 SMNVEV (reference sequence). The CDR3 is 17 amino acids. CDR3 in amino acids: CASSSRTGYWSNQPQHF. The DNA for the CDR3 is TGTGCCAGCAGTTCACGGACAGGGTATTGGAGCAATCAGCCCCAGCATTTT.

This clone was seen just once. The V call is TRBV7-2, the J call TRBJ1-1; 8 bases map to TRBD1. The CDR3 consists of 15 residues. Per the germline V gene, CDR1 is SGHTA and CDR2 is FQGNSA. V trimming: 5 bases; J trimming: 4 bases; junction bases outside the gene matches: 9. The CDR3, as DNA: TGTGCCAGCAGCATCTCCGGCACAGGGGGCACTGAAGCTTTCTTT. It yields the protein CASSISGTGGTEAFF.

The chain employs TRBV6-8 and TRBJ1-5; 11 bases map to TRBD1. This CDR3 spans 19 amino acids. V trimming: 1 base; J trimming: 4 bases; junction bases outside the gene matches: 12. CDR1 MNHGY and CDR2 SAAAGT come from the germline V gene. The CDR3 here is CASSYYFRDRGICNQPQHF. For the CDR3, the DNA is TGTGCCAGCAGTTACTATTTTCGGGACAGGGGGATTTGTAATCAGCCCCAGCATTTT.

Here the CDR3 reads CASSLSEGLNYGYTF. The CDR3 DNA reads TGTGCCAGCAGTTTATCGGAGGGGCTCAACTATGGCTACACCTTC. The rearrangement joins TRBV27 to TRBJ1-2, with D possibly TRBD1 on 5 matching bases. There are 15 residues in the CDR3. The V and J ends lost 0 bases and 2 bases respectively, with 10 bases between them. CDR1 MNHEY and CDR2 SMNVEV come from the germline V gene (reference sequence).

In DNA, the CDR3 is TGTGCCAGCAGCTGGGGCCTACATGAGGACTATGGCTACACCTTC. Protein: CASSWGLHEDYGYTF. The chain employs TRBV14 and TRBJ1-2, with D possibly matching TRBD1 (5 bases). The CDR3 has 15 amino acids. Germline values: CDR1 SGHDN, CDR2 FVKESK. Trimming removed 5 bases at V and 3 bases at J, with 16 bases between.

In nucleotides, the CDR3 is TGTGCCAGCACCTTGACAGGGATCGATGGCTACACCTTC. This sequence encodes CASTLTGIDGYTF. V gene TRBV6-5 combines with J gene TRBJ1-2, with TRBD1 identical over 7 bases. V lost 7 bases and J lost 6; bases outside the gene matches: 8. The CDR3 totals 13 residues. The germline gives CDR1 MNHEY, CDR2 SVGAGI.

This clone is a singleton in its sample. This sequence joins TRBV5-1 and TRBJ2-1; perhaps TRBD2 as D (6 bases). The V end lost 4 bases, the J end lost 4 bases, and 12 bases lay between the germline ends. Germline CDR1 is SGHRS and CDR2 is YFSETQ. The CDR3 has 14 residues. Here the CDR3 reads CASSQDGGYNEQFF. The CDR3 nucleotides are TGCGCCAGCAGCCAGGACGGGGGTTACAATGAGCAGTTCTTC.

CDR3 loop: CASSYLTGARVYGYTF. CDR3 in DNA: TGTGCCAGCAGCTACCTGACAGGGGCTCGAGTCTATGGCTACACCTTC. V is TRBV7-9 and J is TRBJ1-2; 8 bases are shared with TRBD1. CDR1 is SEHNR and CDR2 is FQNEAQ in the germline V gene (reference sequence). The CDR3 loop spans 16 amino acids. Germline trimming cut 4 bases from V and 4 bases from J; bases unmatched to any gene: 11.

V gene TRBV7-2 combines with J gene TRBJ1-5; D not resolved. Trimming took 3 bases from V and 0 from J, leaving 12 bases between them. CDR1 SGHTA and CDR2 FQGNSA come from the germline V gene. The length of the CDR3 is 16 residues. CDR3 nucleotide sequence: TGTGCCAGCAGCTTTCCCGGTCTTGTTAGCAATCAGCCCCAGCATTTT. This codes for CASSFPGLVSNQPQHF.

The chain couples TRBV24-1 to TRBJ2-5; 11 positions agree with TRBD1. Germline assignment: CDR1 KGHDR and CDR2 SFDVKD. The CDR3 is 16 amino acids. V gave up 4 bases and J gave up 6 bases; unmatched junction bases: 9. For the CDR3, the DNA is TGTGCCACCAGTGACACCGGACAGGGGGCTAGGAAGACCCAGTACTTC. It translates to CATSDTGQGARKTQYF.

The chain employs TRBV27 and TRBJ1-4; 9 nucleotides agree with TRBD1. V gave up 6 bases and J gave up 8 bases; unmatched junction bases: 10. Germline CDR1 reads MNHEY; CDR2 reads SMNVEV (reference sequence). This CDR3 has 15 residues. The CDR3 reads CASRRTGGAGEKLFF. The CDR3 DNA reads TGTGCCAGCAGACGTACAGGGGGCGCCGGGGAAAAACTGTTTTTT.

This chain connects TRBV7-9 to TRBJ1-6, with D perhaps matching TRBD1 (5 bases). CDR3 length: 17 residues. V lost 1 base and J 0 bases, leaving 10 bases between the germline ends. The germline V gene has CDR1 SEHNR and CDR2 FQNEAQ (reference sequence). CDR3 sequence: CASSLGGGSSYNSPLHF. CDR3 DNA sequence: TGTGCCAGCAGCTTAGGGGGCGGTAGCTCCTATAATTCACCCCTCCACTTT.

The chain links TRBV13 to TRBJ1-1, with D unresolved. The CDR3 extends over 16 amino acids. V was pared by 3 bases and J by 0 bases, with 14 bases between. The germline CDR1 and CDR2 sequences are PRHDT and FYEKMQ (reference sequence). DNA of the CDR3: TGTGCCAGCAGCTTCAGGTCCAGCGGTATGAACACTGAAGCTTTCTTT. Translation: CASSFRSSGMNTEAFF.

This chain joins TRBV7-2 and TRBJ2-4; 12 positions agree with TRBD2. This CDR3 is built from 18 residues. The V gene's germline CDR1 is SGHTA and CDR2 FQGNSA. Trimming removed 4 bases from V and 0 bases from J; junction bases left unmatched: 7. The CDR3 is CASSSLAGGTLAKNIQYF. Written as DNA, the CDR3 is TGTGCCAGCAGCTCTCTAGCGGGGGGGACACTAGCCAAAAACATTCAGTACTTC.

CDR3 sequence (DNA): TGTGCCAGCAGTGAACCCGGGGGGGGGAGTGAAAAACTGTTTTTT. The encoded protein is CASSEPGGGSEKLFF. V usage is TRBV2 and J usage is TRBJ1-4, with D possibly matching TRBD1 (5 bases). CDR3 length: 15 amino acids. Per germline, CDR1 SNHLY and CDR2 FYNNEI. V was shortened by 2 bases and J by 7 bases, with 14 bases between the two germline ends.

The gene calls are TRBV5-1 and TRBJ1-6; 9 bases are shared with TRBD1. The V and J ends lost 3 bases and 9 bases, in that order; junction bases with no gene match: 10. The CDR3 has 16 amino acids. Germline V CDR1 and CDR2: SGHRS, YFSETQ. The CDR3 sequence is CASSSEGTGGGSPLHF. The DNA of the CDR3 is TGCGCCAGCAGCTCCGAGGGCACAGGGGGCGGTTCACCCCTCCACTTT.

The chain carries TRBV5-1 and TRBJ2-4; D is undetermined. V was clipped by 0 bases and J by 7 bases, with 8 bases between them. The CDR3 is 13 amino acids. Germline values: CDR1 SGHRS, CDR2 YFSETQ. The CDR3, as DNA: TGCGCCAGCAGCTTGGCCGTCGAGAACATTCAGTACTTC. This translates into CASSLAVENIQYF.